This T cell receptor (beta chain) originates from a study of early T cells in non-severe SARS-CoV-2 infection. Study-wide context: Chains were unpaired, as sequencing was done on bulk RNA from unsorted whole blood. Findings and limits, study-wide: Matching against VDJdb likely underestimated virus-specific expansions, favoring anti-spike CD8.

This clonotype was recorded at least ten times. Its antigen is not identified. Germline V CDR1 and CDR2: MGHDK, SYGVNS. With V trimmed by 6 bases and J by 5 bases, 3 bases remained unmatched. This CDR3 is 14 amino acids long. Molecules of cDNA were individually given unique molecular identifiers that were attached to them. TCRdb passed the 5' RACE reads through MiXCR, listing each CDR3 protein once. The sample shows tens of thousands of distinct CDR3 sequences, approximately 13% of them seen only once. The specimen was whole blood. The V and J genes are TRBV25-1 and TRBJ2-2; 10 positions agree with TRBD2. The source of this sequence is an adult who was a healthcare worker with PCR-confirmed SARS-CoV-2 infection or an uninfected control (not recorded which). CDR3 coding DNA: TGTGCCAGCAGCCTAGCGGGAGAAACCGGGGAGCTGTTTTTT. This gives the protein CASSLAGETGELFF. The whole variable domain, remainder taken from reference TRBV25-1 and TRBJ2-2, is EADIYQTPRYLVIGTGKKITLECSQTMGHDKMYWYQQDPGMELHLIHYSYGVNSTEKGDLSSESTVSRIRTEHFPLTLESARPSHTSQYLCASSLAGETGELFFGEGSRLTVL.